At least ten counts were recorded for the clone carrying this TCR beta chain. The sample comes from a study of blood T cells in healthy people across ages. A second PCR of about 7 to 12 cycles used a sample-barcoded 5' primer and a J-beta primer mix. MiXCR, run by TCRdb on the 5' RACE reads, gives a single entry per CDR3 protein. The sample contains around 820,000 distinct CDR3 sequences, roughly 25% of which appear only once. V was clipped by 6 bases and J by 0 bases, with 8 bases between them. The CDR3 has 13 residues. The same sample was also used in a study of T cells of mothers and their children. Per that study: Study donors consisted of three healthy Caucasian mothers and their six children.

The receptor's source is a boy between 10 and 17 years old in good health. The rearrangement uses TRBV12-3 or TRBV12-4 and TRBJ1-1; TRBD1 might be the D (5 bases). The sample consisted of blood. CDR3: CASSPTVNTEAFF. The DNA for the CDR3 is TGTGCCAGCAGCCCGACAGTGAACACTGAAGCTTTCTTT.